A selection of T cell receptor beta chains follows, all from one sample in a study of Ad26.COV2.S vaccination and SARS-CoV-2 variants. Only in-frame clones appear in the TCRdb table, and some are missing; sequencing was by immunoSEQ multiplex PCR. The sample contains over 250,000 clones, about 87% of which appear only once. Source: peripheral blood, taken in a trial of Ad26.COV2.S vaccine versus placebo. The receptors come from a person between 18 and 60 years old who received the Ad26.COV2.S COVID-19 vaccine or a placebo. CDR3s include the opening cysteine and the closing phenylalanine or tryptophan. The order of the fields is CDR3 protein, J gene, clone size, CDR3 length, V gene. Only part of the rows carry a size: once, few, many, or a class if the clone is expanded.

cdr3_aa: CASSPGMGQGNTGELFF
j_call: TRBJ2-2
clone_size: -
cdr3_length: 17
v_call: TRBV27

cdr3_aa: CASSRDRANTEAFF
j_call: TRBJ1-1
clone_size: -
cdr3_length: 14
v_call: TRBV28

cdr3_aa: CASSYLAGAVSSTEAFF
j_call: TRBJ1-1
clone_size: -
cdr3_length: 17
v_call: TRBV5-8

cdr3_aa: CASSPPGSRRDTQYF
j_call: TRBJ2-3
clone_size: -
cdr3_length: 15
v_call: TRBV18

cdr3_aa: CASSRDQGSNYGYTF
j_call: TRBJ1-2
clone_size: -
cdr3_length: 15
v_call: TRBV6-4

cdr3_aa: CASSKGGSPYEQYF
j_call: TRBJ2-7
clone_size: -
cdr3_length: 14
v_call: TRBV7-2

cdr3_aa: CASSYGPRDAYEQYF
j_call: TRBJ2-7
clone_size: -
cdr3_length: 15
v_call: TRBV6-5

cdr3_aa: CASSLARVRNYGYTF
j_call: TRBJ1-2
clone_size: few
cdr3_length: 15
v_call: TRBV5-8

cdr3_aa: CAWSWQDNSPLHF
j_call: TRBJ1-6
clone_size: few
cdr3_length: 13
v_call: TRBV30

cdr3_aa: CASSHERDTQYF
j_call: TRBJ2-3
clone_size: -
cdr3_length: 12
v_call: TRBV3-1/TRBV3-2

cdr3_aa: CASSKEARETQYF
j_call: TRBJ2-5
clone_size: -
cdr3_length: 13
v_call: TRBV2

cdr3_aa: CASSFQDTQYF
j_call: TRBJ2-3
clone_size: -
cdr3_length: 11
v_call: TRBV28

cdr3_aa: CASSLSGTREQFF
j_call: TRBJ2-1
clone_size: -
cdr3_length: 13
v_call: TRBV18

cdr3_aa: CASSQDGARGEKLFF
j_call: TRBJ1-4
clone_size: once
cdr3_length: 15
v_call: TRBV4-1

cdr3_aa: CAISEQRASYGYTF
j_call: TRBJ1-2
clone_size: -
cdr3_length: 14
v_call: TRBV10-3

cdr3_aa: CASSPLASTDTQYF
j_call: TRBJ2-3
clone_size: -
cdr3_length: 14
v_call: TRBV7-9

cdr3_aa: CASSSMGARNTGELFF
j_call: TRBJ2-2
clone_size: -
cdr3_length: 16
v_call: TRBV7-2

cdr3_aa: CASSLGAGASTDTQYF
j_call: TRBJ2-3
clone_size: once
cdr3_length: 16
v_call: TRBV5-4

cdr3_aa: CASSRGTGVFLEQYF
j_call: TRBJ2-7
clone_size: -
cdr3_length: 15
v_call: TRBV4-1

cdr3_aa: CSAQGGETQYF
j_call: TRBJ2-5
clone_size: -
cdr3_length: 11
v_call: TRBV20-1

cdr3_aa: CASSPDRGRTEAFF
j_call: TRBJ1-1
clone_size: -
cdr3_length: 14
v_call: TRBV5-1

cdr3_aa: CASSHPSSEKLFF
j_call: TRBJ1-4
clone_size: -
cdr3_length: 13
v_call: TRBV4-2

cdr3_aa: CASSPLDSSGNTIYF
j_call: TRBJ1-3
clone_size: -
cdr3_length: 15
v_call: TRBV18

cdr3_aa: CSAATGYITEAFF
j_call: TRBJ1-1
clone_size: -
cdr3_length: 13
v_call: TRBV29-1

cdr3_aa: CASSLQGNSNYGYTF
j_call: TRBJ1-2
clone_size: -
cdr3_length: 15
v_call: TRBV7-8

cdr3_aa: CASSLGLAVIPGDTQYF
j_call: TRBJ2-3
clone_size: -
cdr3_length: 17
v_call: TRBV5-1

cdr3_aa: CASSRTGEGTEAFF
j_call: TRBJ1-1
clone_size: -
cdr3_length: 14
v_call: TRBV19

cdr3_aa: CASSPLHTSGGESTDTQYF
j_call: TRBJ2-3
clone_size: -
cdr3_length: 19
v_call: TRBV7-8

cdr3_aa: CASSPQWQRGEAFF
j_call: TRBJ1-1
clone_size: -
cdr3_length: 14
v_call: TRBV3-1/TRBV3-2

cdr3_aa: CASSIRFEAFF
j_call: TRBJ1-1
clone_size: -
cdr3_length: 11
v_call: TRBV19

cdr3_aa: CASSTGQGYSPLHF
j_call: TRBJ1-6
clone_size: -
cdr3_length: 14
v_call: TRBV6-5

cdr3_aa: CASSTRGSSYNEQFF
j_call: TRBJ2-1
clone_size: -
cdr3_length: 15
v_call: TRBV7-2

cdr3_aa: CASRPELGGFEQFF
j_call: TRBJ2-1
clone_size: many
cdr3_length: 14
v_call: TRBV10-1

cdr3_aa: CASSSESGRNTEAFF
j_call: TRBJ1-1
clone_size: -
cdr3_length: 15
v_call: TRBV5-1

cdr3_aa: CASSQVGSTNEKLFF
j_call: TRBJ1-4
clone_size: -
cdr3_length: 15
v_call: TRBV4-1

cdr3_aa: CATSDSVLLKGRRRSGANVLTF
j_call: TRBJ2-6
clone_size: once
cdr3_length: 22
v_call: TRBV24-1

cdr3_aa: CASSYSGSFNSPLHF
j_call: TRBJ1-6
clone_size: -
cdr3_length: 15
v_call: TRBV6-2/TRBV6-3

cdr3_aa: CASSHLAGETQYF
j_call: TRBJ2-5
clone_size: -
cdr3_length: 13
v_call: TRBV3-1/TRBV3-2

cdr3_aa: CASSQGQGGEQYF
j_call: TRBJ2-7
clone_size: few
cdr3_length: 13
v_call: TRBV4-3

cdr3_aa: CASRVGTGLSYEQYF
j_call: TRBJ2-7
clone_size: -
cdr3_length: 15
v_call: TRBV5-1

cdr3_aa: CASSYTRQPQHF
j_call: TRBJ1-5
clone_size: once
cdr3_length: 12
v_call: TRBV19